Reported below is one T cell receptor (beta chain). This clonotype was recorded many times. It lacks a known antigen. The input lacks base qualities; no much larger clone sits a single base away. The data were obtained in a study of tumor-infiltrating lymphocytes in primary liver carcinoma (dated 2017 in TCRdb). Regarding the complete study: Surgical resection was performed in China between November 2015 and 2016 on several patients with histopathologically diagnosed primary liver carcinoma. The five patients, three men and two women aged 30 to 69 years, had hepatocellular carcinoma (four) or combined HCC and intrahepatic cholangiocarcinoma (one). Reproducibility between technical replicate repertoires was high, with correlation coefficients above 0.95 and mean shared-clone rates about 0.9. The tumors of the five patients were staged as T1-T3 N0M0, with maximum diameters ranging from 4.2 to 10 cm. For each liver tumor, the study sampled five regions along with adjacent normal tissue and blood, and applied TCRbeta repertoire sequencing, expression microarrays and whole-exome sequencing. A total of 35 or so specimens from 5 patients went through TCRbeta repertoire sequencing, namely 25 tumor regions, 5 adjacent noncancerous liver tissues and 5 peripheral blood samples. Each sample produced about 3.5 to 8 million productive TCRbeta reads, and read depth showed no significant difference between tissue types. Here is what the overall study found, with its caveats: Bulk unsorted samples precluded comparing CD4+ and CD8+ T cell repertoires. Only 4 or 5 patients were included in the study, and the authors note that the findings should be validated in a larger study. Only the TCR beta chain was sequenced, so true repertoire diversity is likely underestimated because unpaired alpha chains were not captured. A significantly larger repertoire fraction was made up by the top 250 clones in tumors than in blood (p = 0.039). Repertoire overlap was higher between tumor regions (mean about 36%) than tumor-adjacent (approximately 17%) or tumor-blood (approximately 14%) pairs, consistent with antigen-driven expansion.

Blood RNA was extracted from unsorted whole blood with TRIzol reagent; germline DNA came from the DNeasy Blood & Tissue kit. Patients had chronic HBV infection and were treatment-naive at sampling. Before surgery, approximately 4.3 milliliters of peripheral blood were drawn into K2EDTA tubes. A constant-region primer and ProtoScript II reverse transcriptase were used to reverse-transcribe TCRbeta-specific cDNA from about 500 ng total RNA. The TCRbeta libraries were prepared through three rounds of nested multiplex PCR following a slightly modified ARM-PCR procedure. Each of the first two PCR rounds ran for 9 to 10 cycles using multiplex TRBV1-TRBV30 forward primers together with a Cbeta reverse primer. Sample barcodes and Illumina adapters were added in a final 25-cycle PCR with Deep VentR polymerase. Before sequencing, amplicons between 200 and 500 bp were purified from gel using a QIAquick gel extraction kit. An Illumina HiSeq 2500 was used to sequence the TCRbeta amplicons with 250-bp paired-end reads. On the study's bioinformatics: To recover full CDR3 sequences, reads were quality-trimmed using Trimmomatic v0.33 and paired reads were then merged using FLASH v1.2.11. V, D and J germline segments were assigned to the rearranged TCRbeta sequences using MiGEC v1.2.1b. Clonotype statistics and Shannon-Wiener diversity indices were computed with VDJtools v1.0.0. To cut down on sampling bias, every analysis after diversity analysis relied on just the 250 most abundant clonotypes from each sample. TCRdb redid the processing of the public reads, applying fastp at Q25 and MiXCR, and retained in-frame beta chains. Each entry merges the rows of one CDR3 protein and shows their most common DNA and genes. For this entry, the V and J calls and clone size follow TCRdb and not the study's own pipeline. In all, the sample holds around 330,000 distinct CDR3 sequences, and 65% of those were seen once. The ten top clones hold around 9.5% of the sample.

Inclusive of the bounding cysteine and phenylalanine, the CDR3 is 15 residues long. Only the CDR3 DNA stays, 45 bases, in frame from base 1. Cut back by 1 base and 5 bases, the V and J ends lie 12 bases apart. According to the germline V gene, CDR1 reads LGHNA and CDR2 reads YNFKEQ. Sequencing was done on a sample of peripheral blood. The sequence joins TRBV4-2 to TRBJ1-5; the D gene remains uncertain. This clonotype was sampled from a man aged 35 to 55 with primary liver carcinoma and hepatitis B virus infection. DNA sequence: TGTGCCAGCAGCCAAGGGGCAGGTTGGGATCAGCCCCAGCATTTT. Protein translation: CASSQGAGWDQPQHF.